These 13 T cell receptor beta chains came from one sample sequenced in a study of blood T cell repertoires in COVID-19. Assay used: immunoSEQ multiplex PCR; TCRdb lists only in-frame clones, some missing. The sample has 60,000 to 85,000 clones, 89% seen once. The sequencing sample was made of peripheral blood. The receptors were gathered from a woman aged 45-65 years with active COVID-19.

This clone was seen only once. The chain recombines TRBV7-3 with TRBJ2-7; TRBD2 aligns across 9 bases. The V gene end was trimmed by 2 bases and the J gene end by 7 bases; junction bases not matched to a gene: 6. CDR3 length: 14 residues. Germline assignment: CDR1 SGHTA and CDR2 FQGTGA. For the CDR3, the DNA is TGTGCCAGCAGCTTAGGCCTAGCGGGATATGAGCAGTACTTC. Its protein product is CASSLGLAGYEQYF.

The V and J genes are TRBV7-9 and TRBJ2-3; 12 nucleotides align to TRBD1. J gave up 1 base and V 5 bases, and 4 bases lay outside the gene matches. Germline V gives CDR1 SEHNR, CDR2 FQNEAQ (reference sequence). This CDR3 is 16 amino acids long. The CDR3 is CASSQGQGAGTDTQYF. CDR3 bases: TGTGCCAGCAGCCAGGGACAGGGGGCTGGCACAGATACGCAGTATTTT. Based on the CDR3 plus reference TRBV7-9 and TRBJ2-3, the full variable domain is DTGVSQNPRHKITKRGQNVTFRCDPISEHNRLYWYRQTLGQGPEFLTYFQNEAQLEKSRLLSDRFSAERPKGSFSTLEIQRTEQGDSAMYLCASSQGQGAGTDTQYFGPGTRLTVL.

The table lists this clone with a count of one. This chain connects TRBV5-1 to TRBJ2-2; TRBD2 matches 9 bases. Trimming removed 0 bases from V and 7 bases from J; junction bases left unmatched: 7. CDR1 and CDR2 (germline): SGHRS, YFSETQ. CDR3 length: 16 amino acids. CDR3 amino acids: CASSLAGTSRVGELFF. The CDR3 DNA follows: TGCGCCAGCAGCTTGGCCGGGACTAGCCGTGTCGGGGAGCTGTTTTTT.

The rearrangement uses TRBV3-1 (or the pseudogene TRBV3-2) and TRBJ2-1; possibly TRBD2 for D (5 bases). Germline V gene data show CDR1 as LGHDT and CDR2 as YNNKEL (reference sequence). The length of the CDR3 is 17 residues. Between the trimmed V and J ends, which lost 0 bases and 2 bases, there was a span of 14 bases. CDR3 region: CASSQDLRLYPYNEQFF. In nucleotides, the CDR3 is TGTGCCAGCAGCCAAGATTTGAGACTATATCCCTACAATGAGCAGTTCTTC.

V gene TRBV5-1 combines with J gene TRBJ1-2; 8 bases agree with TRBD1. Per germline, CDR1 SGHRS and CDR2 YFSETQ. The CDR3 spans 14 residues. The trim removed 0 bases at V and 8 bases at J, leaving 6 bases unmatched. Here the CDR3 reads CASSLAGGAEGYTF. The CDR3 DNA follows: TGCGCCAGCAGCTTGGCAGGGGGCGCAGAGGGCTACACCTTC. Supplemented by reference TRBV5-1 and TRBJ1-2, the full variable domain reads KAGVTQTPRYLIKTRGQQVTLSCSPISGHRSVSWYQQTPGQGLQFLFEYFSETQRNKGNFPGRFSGRQFSNSRSEMNVSTLELGDSALYLCASSLAGGAEGYTFGSGTRLTVV.

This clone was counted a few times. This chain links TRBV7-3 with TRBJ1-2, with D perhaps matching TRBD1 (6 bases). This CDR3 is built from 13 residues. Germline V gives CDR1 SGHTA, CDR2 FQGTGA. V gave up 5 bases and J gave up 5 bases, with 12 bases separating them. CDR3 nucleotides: TGTGCCAGCAGCCCGGGGGGCGGGTATGGCTACACCTTC. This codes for CASSPGGGYGYTF. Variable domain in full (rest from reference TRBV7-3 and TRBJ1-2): GAGVSQTPSNKVTEKGKYVELRCDPISGHTALYWYRQSLGQGPEFLIYFQGTGAADDSGLPNDRFFAVRPEGSVSTLKIQRTERGDSAVYLCASSPGGGYGYTFGSGTRLTVV.

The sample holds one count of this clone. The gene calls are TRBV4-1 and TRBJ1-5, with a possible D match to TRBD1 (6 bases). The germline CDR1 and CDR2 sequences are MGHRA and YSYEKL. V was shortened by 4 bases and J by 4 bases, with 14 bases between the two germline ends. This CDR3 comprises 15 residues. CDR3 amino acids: CASSREMTGNQPQHF. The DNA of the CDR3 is TGCGCCAGCAGCCGAGAAATGACAGGAAATCAGCCCCAGCATTTT.

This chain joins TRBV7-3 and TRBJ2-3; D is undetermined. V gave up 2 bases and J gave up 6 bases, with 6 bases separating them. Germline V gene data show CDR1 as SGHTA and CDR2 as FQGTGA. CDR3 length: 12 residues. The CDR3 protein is CASSLPQDTQYF. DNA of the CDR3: TGTGCCAGCAGCTTACCCCAGGATACGCAGTATTTT.

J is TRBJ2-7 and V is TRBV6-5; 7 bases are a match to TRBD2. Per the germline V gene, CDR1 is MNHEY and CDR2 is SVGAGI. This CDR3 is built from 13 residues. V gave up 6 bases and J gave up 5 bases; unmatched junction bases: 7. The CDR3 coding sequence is TGTGCCAGCAGCCGGGAGGTGGGTCACGAGCAGTACTTC. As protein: CASSREVGHEQYF.

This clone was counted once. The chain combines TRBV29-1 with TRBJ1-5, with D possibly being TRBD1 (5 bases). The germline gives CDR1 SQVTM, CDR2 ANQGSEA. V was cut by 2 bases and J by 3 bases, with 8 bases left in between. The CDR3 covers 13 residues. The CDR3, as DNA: TGCAGCGTTGAACAGGGCCTCAATCAGCCCCAGCATTTT. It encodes CSVEQGLNQPQHF.

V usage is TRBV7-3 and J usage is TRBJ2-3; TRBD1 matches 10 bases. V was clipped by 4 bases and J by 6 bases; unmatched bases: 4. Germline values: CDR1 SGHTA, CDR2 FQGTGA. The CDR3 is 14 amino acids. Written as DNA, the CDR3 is TGTGCCAGCAGCTCGACAGGGGGCGCGGATACGCAGTATTTT. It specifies CASSSTGGADTQYF.

In DNA form, the CDR3 reads TGCGCCAGCAGCCAAGTGTCCGGACAGGGGGCTTCTGAAAAACTGTTTTTT. The encoded protein is CASSQVSGQGASEKLFF. The rearrangement links TRBV4-1 to TRBJ1-4, with TRBD1 identical over 11 bases. Germline V gene data show CDR1 as MGHRA and CDR2 as YSYEKL. CDR3 length: 17 residues. V lost 1 base, J lost 7 bases, and 8 bases stayed unmatched.

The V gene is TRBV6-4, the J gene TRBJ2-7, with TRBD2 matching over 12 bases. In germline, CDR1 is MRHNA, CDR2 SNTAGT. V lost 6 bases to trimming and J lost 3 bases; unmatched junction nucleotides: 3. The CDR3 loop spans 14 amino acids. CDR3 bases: TGTGCCAGCAGCATGACTAGCGGGAGCTACGAGCAGTACTTC. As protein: CASSMTSGSYEQYF.